This TCR beta chain stems from a study of PD-L1 blockade in urothelial cancer. The wider study: Patients commenced intravenous atezolizumab, 1,200 mg every 3 weeks, in the mid-2010s. Study results and caveats: Below-median pretreatment blood TCR clonality predicted better survival.

Indicated time point: pretreatment peripheral blood. With respect to this clone: The antigen is not known.

Assay used: immunoSEQ multiplex PCR; TCRdb lists only in-frame clones, some missing. The profile covers roughly 91,000 clones, with roughly 84% appearing a single time and approximately 15% taken by the ten largest. Trimming stripped 0 bases from V and 4 bases from J, with 10 bases between. Germline V lookup: CDR1 MNHEY, CDR2 SVGAGI. This CDR3 comprises 15 residues. The starting material was PBMCs, obtained around atezolizumab (anti-PD-L1) treatment. This TCR was sampled from a man in his sixties with urothelial cancer. V usage is TRBV6-5 and J usage is TRBJ1-5; D not resolved. The CDR3 sequence: CASSYSGGKNQPQHF. The CDR3 DNA reads as TGTGCCAGCAGTTACTCTGGAGGCAAAAATCAGCCCCAGCATTTT.